This T cell receptor (beta chain) was observed in a study of T cell responses to AZD1222 COVID-19 vaccine. The germline gives CDR1 WSHSY, CDR2 SAAADI. V dropped 5 bases and J dropped 0; count of bases not matched to a gene: 5. CDR3 size: 15 residues. Study-level findings and limits: CD4 TCRs linked to vaccination spanned spike, dominating at 160-218 and 743-854. Sampling that yielded the repertoires occurred only after the peak T cell response.

The sample holds one count of this clone. Its antigen is not known. Profiling relied on immunoSEQ multiplex PCR, and the TCRdb table lists in-frame clones only, not all of them. The sample lists about 110,000 clones; approximately 86% were seen once. The source of this sequence is an adult in good health. Sequencing used peripheral blood, obtained on day 0 of AZD1222 vaccination. This chain uses TRBV10-2 with TRBJ1-1; TRBD1 aligns across 8 bases. The CDR3 region is CASSTGQAVNTEAFF. In DNA, the CDR3 is TGCGCCAGCAGTACGGGACAGGCCGTGAACACTGAAGCTTTCTTT.